These 13 T cell receptor beta chains share one sample of origin, sequenced in a study of blood T cell repertoires in COVID-19. TCRdb keeps only in-frame clones here, not all; method: immunoSEQ multiplex PCR. The sample lists about 54,000 clones, around 85% occurring once. Sequencing was carried out using peripheral blood. The source of these receptors is a man aged 35 to 55 with active COVID-19.

This clone is a singleton in its sample. The V gene is TRBV6-2 or TRBV6-3, the J gene TRBJ1-5, with 8 bases lining up with TRBD1. V shed 4 bases, J shed 5 bases, and the junction held 7 bases outside the gene matches. This CDR3 has 15 amino acids. The germline CDR1 and CDR2 sequences are MNHEY and SVGEGT. The CDR3 reads CASSFFTGGDQPQHF. CDR3 DNA: TGTGCCAGCAGTTTCTTTACAGGGGGAGATCAGCCCCAGCATTTT.

The genes are TRBV29-1 and TRBJ2-2; no definite D call. The CDR3 runs to 15 residues. In germline, CDR1 is SQVTM, CDR2 ANQGSEA. Trimming shortened V by 6 bases and J by 3 bases, and 17 bases separated the two germline ends. The CDR3 region is CSVADVSPDTGELFF. CDR3 sequence (DNA): TGCAGCGTCGCTGATGTGAGTCCGGACACCGGGGAGCTGTTTTTT.

This sequence joins TRBV5-8 and TRBJ1-4; D call uncertain. Germline CDR1 and CDR2: SGHTS and YDEGEE. Trimming shortened V by 3 bases and J by 4 bases, and 16 bases separated the two germline ends. This CDR3 is 16 amino acids long. Here the CDR3 reads CASSYREVRRNEKLFF. In DNA, the CDR3 is TGTGCCAGCAGCTACCGAGAGGTCCGTCGTAATGAAAAACTGTTTTTT.

The rearrangement uses TRBV30 and TRBJ1-1, with 7 nucleotides matching TRBD1. Germline V lookup: CDR1 GTSNPN, CDR2 SVGIG (reference sequence). V gave up 5 bases and J gave up 0 bases; unmatched junction bases: 9. This CDR3 is 15 amino acids long. The CDR3 here is CAWLIPGTVNTEAFF. The CDR3 DNA follows: TGTGCCTGGCTGATCCCCGGGACAGTGAACACTGAAGCTTTCTTT.

This chain uses TRBV6-5 with TRBJ2-2; 11 bases are a match to TRBD2. This CDR3 spans 16 amino acids. V was pared by 4 bases and J by 3 bases, with 4 bases of the junction left unmatched. The germline V gene encodes CDR1 MNHEY and CDR2 SVGAGI. This CDR3 is CASSSNSGRDTGELFF. CDR3 nucleotides: TGTGCCAGCAGTTCCAATAGCGGGAGGGACACCGGGGAGCTGTTTTTT.

The chain links TRBV5-1 to TRBJ1-1, with 8 nucleotides matching TRBD1. Germline CDR1 and CDR2: SGHRS and YFSETQ. The V segment lost 0 bases and the J segment 0 bases; nucleotides outside the gene matches: 7. This CDR3 has 17 amino acids. For the CDR3, the DNA is TGCGCCAGCAGCTTGGCCGGGACAGGCACCATGAACACTGAAGCTTTCTTT. Translating gives CASSLAGTGTMNTEAFF.

This clone was observed a handful of times. This chain joins TRBV7-3 and TRBJ1-2, with 8 bases aligning to TRBD1. Trimming at V came to 1 base and at J to 4 bases, leaving 5 bases not matched to a gene. In germline, CDR1 is SGHTA, CDR2 FQGTGA. The CDR3 sequence is 15 residues long. CDR3 region: CASSLSGQGAYGYTF. Written as DNA, the CDR3 is TGTGCCAGCAGCTTAAGTGGTCAGGGGGCCTATGGCTACACCTTC.

This clone has only one observation. The rearrangement joins TRBV2 to TRBJ1-2, with TRBD1 matching 9 bases. Germline loops: CDR1 SNHLY, CDR2 FYNNEI. J gave up 0 bases and V 5 bases, and 4 bases lay outside the gene matches. The CDR3 totals 15 residues. The CDR3 DNA follows: TGTGCCAGCAGTCAGACAGGGGGGGCTAACTATGGCTACACCTTC. Amino acids: CASSQTGGANYGYTF.

The chain is built from TRBV5-1 and TRBJ2-1; 11 bases line up with TRBD2. Germline V CDR1 and CDR2: SGHRS, YFSETQ. After removal of 4 bases from V and 1 base from J, the junction contained 19 bases not matched to a gene. This CDR3 is 21 amino acids long. Here the CDR3 reads CASSKGQGGFLAGGSYNEQFF. The DNA for the CDR3 is TGCGCCAGCAGCAAAGGACAGGGAGGTTTTCTAGCGGGAGGATCCTACAATGAGCAGTTCTTC.

Remarks on this clone: The junction departs from the called germline gene at one end, perhaps through a read error. The chain joins TRBV11-2 to TRBJ1-1, with D unclear. CDR1 SGHAT and CDR2 FQNNGV come from the germline V gene. CDR3 size: 13 residues. The CDR3 DNA reads TGTGCCAACAGCTTACGGGTAGGCACTGAAGCTTTCTTT. It translates to CANSLRVGTEAFF.

The V and J genes are TRBV2 and TRBJ1-1, with 7 bases identical to TRBD1. CDR1 is SNHLY and CDR2 is FYNNEI in the germline V gene. With V trimmed by 6 bases and J by 5 bases, 9 bases remained unmatched. The CDR3 spans 14 residues. CDR3 in DNA: TGTGCCAGCAGCGACCCTACAGGGGTAACTGAAGCTTTCTTT. This sequence encodes CASSDPTGVTEAFF.

The chain couples TRBV24-1 to TRBJ1-5, with D unclear. V lost 3 bases and J lost 3, with 11 bases in between. Germline CDR1 KGHDR, CDR2 SFDVKD. The CDR3 has 15 amino acids. CDR3 sequence: CATSDPYHPNQPQHF. DNA for the CDR3: TGTGCCACCAGTGATCCCTACCACCCCAATCAGCCCCAGCATTTT.

V usage is TRBV7-7 and J usage is TRBJ2-1; 7 bases fit TRBD1. CDR1 is SSHAT, CDR2 FNYEAQ, per germline (reference sequence). The length of the CDR3 is 14 residues. Germline trimming cut 5 bases from V and 10 bases from J; bases unmatched to any gene: 11. CDR3 coding DNA: TGTGCCAGCAGCCGTAACCTCAGGGGGACGGAGCAGTTCTTC. It encodes CASSRNLRGTEQFF.